This T cell receptor beta chain comes out of a study of regulatory T cells in long-lasting Graves disease. Study-level background: Antithyroid drugs had been taken by newly diagnosed Graves' patients for under 3 months.

Per the germline V gene, CDR1 is MNHNS and CDR2 is SASEGT. With 2 bases clipped from V and 16 bases from J, the junction kept 14 bases outside the gene matches. The CDR3 has 14 amino acids. Libraries of TCR beta came from iRepertoire HTBI primers plus Arm-PCR of CDR3 regions. MiXCR was run by TCRdb on the multiplex PCR reads, yielding one entry per CDR3 protein. The sample carries a few hundred thousand distinct CDR3 sequences, around 15% recorded once. Time point noted: newly diagnosed GD, antithyroid drugs for less than 3 months. The TCR library was prepared using RNA isolated from PBMCs. This clonotype was seen ten or more times. In addition, the sample was reused for a study of T cells in Graves' hyperthyroidism and ophthalmopathy.

The material sequenced was peripheral blood mononuclear cells (PBMCs), taken at new diagnosis, from a patient treated with antithyroid drugs. This receptor was obtained from a woman between 50 and 59 years old with Graves disease. This chain joins TRBV6-1 and TRBJ1-5; 7 bases map to TRBD1. The CDR3 DNA follows: TGTGCCAGCAGTGAAATTATTGGGACAGCCTATCCTCATTTT. Translating gives CASSEIIGTAYPHF.